This T cell receptor beta chain was documented in a study of shared clonotypes between healthy human individuals. The CDR3 has 11 amino acids. In germline, CDR1 is GTSNPN, CDR2 SVGIG (reference sequence). Deletions cut 0 bases from V and 9 bases from J, with 9 bases between. Turning to this clone: The target antigen is unknown.

Generated by immunoSEQ multiplex PCR, the TCRdb table keeps only in-frame clones and is missing some. The sample includes millions of clones, just under 95% of them seen just once. CD8 cells regarded as naive lacked CD45RO, were positively chosen for CCR7, and omitted terminally differentiated effector memory CD45RA+ cells. Overall study findings and caveats: Of the naive CD4 clonotypes, roughly 5% were shared across a few donors. Sampling involved blood alone; tissue repertoires likely differ.

This sequence originates from a man between 18 and 35 years old in good health. The chain recombines TRBV30 with TRBJ2-7, with D perhaps TRBD1 (6 bases). Sequencing was performed on naive CD8+ T cells sorted from blood. The CDR3 DNA sequence: TGTGCCTGGAGTGTCTTGGGGGCGCAGTACTTC. Translating it yields CAWSVLGAQYF.